This TCR beta chain was sequenced for a study of long-term antiretroviral therapy in people with HIV. Regarding the study as a whole: Across all time points, the repertoire was dominated by clones that expanded before ART. Following ART, diversity rose but still fell short of transplant donor controls.

Concerning this clone itself: Its antigen is as yet unknown.

Everyone in the study who had HIV was treated in the United States. Samples were assayed with immunoSEQ v3.0 at survey level. Generated by immunoSEQ multiplex PCR, the TCRdb table keeps only in-frame clones and is missing some. Of around 28,000 clones detected, about nine tenths appear once; the ten largest clones hold roughly 4%. Germline V gene lookup returns CDR1 MNHEY and CDR2 SVGAGI. The CDR3 length is 13 residues. The V end lost 1 base, the J end lost 7 bases, and 8 bases lay between the germline ends. The V call is TRBV6-5, the J call TRBJ2-1; D possibly corresponds to TRBD1 (5 bases). This TCR came from a young man with HIV. The source material was unsorted PBMCs, sampled 3.1 years after starting antiretroviral therapy. The CDR3 DNA reads TGTGCCAGCAGTTACTTAGGGGATAATGAGCAGTTCTTC. This gives the protein CASSYLGDNEQFF.